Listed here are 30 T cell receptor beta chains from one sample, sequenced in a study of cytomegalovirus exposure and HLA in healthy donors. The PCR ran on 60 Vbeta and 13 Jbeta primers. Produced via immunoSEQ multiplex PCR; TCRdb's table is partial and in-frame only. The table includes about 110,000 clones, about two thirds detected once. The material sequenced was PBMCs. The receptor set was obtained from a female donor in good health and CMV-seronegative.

CDR3 loop: CASSVAGTGNEKLFF. CDR3 coding DNA: TGCGCCAGCAGCGTGGCCGGGACAGGGAATGAAAAACTGTTTTTT. The chain carries TRBV5-1 and TRBJ1-4, with 9 bases identical to TRBD1. V shed 4 bases, J shed 5 bases, and the junction held 6 bases outside the gene matches. The CDR3 is 15 amino acids. Germline V lookup: CDR1 SGHRS, CDR2 YFSETQ.

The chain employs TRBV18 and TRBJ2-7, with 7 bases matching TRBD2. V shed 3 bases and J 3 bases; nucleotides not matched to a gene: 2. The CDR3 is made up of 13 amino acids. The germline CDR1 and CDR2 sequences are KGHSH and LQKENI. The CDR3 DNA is TGTGCCAGCTCACCCGGGACTAACTACGAGCAGTACTTC. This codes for CASSPGTNYEQYF.

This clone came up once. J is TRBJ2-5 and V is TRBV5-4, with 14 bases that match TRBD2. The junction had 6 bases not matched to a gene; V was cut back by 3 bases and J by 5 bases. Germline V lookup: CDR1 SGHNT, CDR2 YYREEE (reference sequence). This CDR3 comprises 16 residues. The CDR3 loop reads CASSSGLAGVEETQYF. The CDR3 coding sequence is TGTGCCAGCAGCTCGGGACTAGCGGGAGTAGAGGAGACCCAGTACTTC.

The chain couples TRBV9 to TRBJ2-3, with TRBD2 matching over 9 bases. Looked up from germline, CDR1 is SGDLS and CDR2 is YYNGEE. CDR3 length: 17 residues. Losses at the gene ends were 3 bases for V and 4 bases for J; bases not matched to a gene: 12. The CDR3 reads CASSALAGASSADTQYF. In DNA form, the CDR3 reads TGTGCCAGCAGCGCCTTAGCGGGAGCCTCAAGCGCAGATACGCAGTATTTT. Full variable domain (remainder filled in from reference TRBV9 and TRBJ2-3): DSGVTQTPKHLITATGQRVTLRCSPRSGDLSVYWYQQSLDQGLQFLIQYYNGEERAKGNILERFSAQQFPDLHSELNLSSLELGDSALYFCASSALAGASSADTQYFGPGTRLTVL.

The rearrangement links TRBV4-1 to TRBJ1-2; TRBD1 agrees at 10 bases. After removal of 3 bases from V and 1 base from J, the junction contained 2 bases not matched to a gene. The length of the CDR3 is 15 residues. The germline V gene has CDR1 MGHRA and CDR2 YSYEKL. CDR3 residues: CASSQGQGFNYGYTF. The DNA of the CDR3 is TGCGCCAGCAGCCAGGGACAGGGGTTTAACTATGGCTACACCTTC.

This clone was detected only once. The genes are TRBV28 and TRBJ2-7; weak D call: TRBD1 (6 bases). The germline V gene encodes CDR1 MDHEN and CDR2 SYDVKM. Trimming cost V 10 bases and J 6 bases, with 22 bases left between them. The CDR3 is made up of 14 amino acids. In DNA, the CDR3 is TGTGCCACCTCTCTTGAGGGGGTCTCGGGCGAGCAGTACTTC. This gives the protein CATSLEGVSGEQYF.

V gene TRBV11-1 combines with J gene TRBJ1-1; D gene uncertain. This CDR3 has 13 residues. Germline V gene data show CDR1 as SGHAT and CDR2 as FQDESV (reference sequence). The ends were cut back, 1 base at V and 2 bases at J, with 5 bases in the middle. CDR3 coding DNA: TGTGCCAGCAGCTTAGGCGCAAACACTGAAGCTTTCTTT. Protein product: CASSLGANTEAFF. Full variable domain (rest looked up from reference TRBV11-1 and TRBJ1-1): EAEVAQSPRYKITEKSQAVAFWCDPISGHATLYWYRQILGQGPELLVQFQDESVVDDSQLPKDRFSAERLKGVDSTLKIQPAELGDSAMYLCASSLGANTEAFFGQGTRLTVV.

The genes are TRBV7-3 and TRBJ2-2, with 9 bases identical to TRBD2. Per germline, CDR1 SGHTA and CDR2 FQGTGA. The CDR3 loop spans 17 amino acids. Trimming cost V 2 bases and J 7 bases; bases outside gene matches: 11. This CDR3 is CASSLLAGPGLYGELFF. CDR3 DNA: TGTGCCAGCAGCTTACTAGCGGGGCCGGGTTTGTACGGGGAGCTGTTTTTT.

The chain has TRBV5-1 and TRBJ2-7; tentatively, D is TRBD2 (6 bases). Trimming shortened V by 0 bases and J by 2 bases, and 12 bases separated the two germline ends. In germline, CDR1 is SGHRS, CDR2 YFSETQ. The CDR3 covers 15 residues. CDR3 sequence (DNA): TGCGCCAGCAGCTTGGCCGCGGGGTTCCCCTACGAGCAGTACTTC. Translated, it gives CASSLAAGFPYEQYF.

The CDR3 bases are TGTGCCAGCAGAAGGACAGGGACCTACGAGCAGTACTTC. Translating it yields CASRRTGTYEQYF. The chain joins TRBV28 to TRBJ2-7, with 8 bases matching TRBD1. Per germline, CDR1 MDHEN and CDR2 SYDVKM. The V gene end was trimmed by 6 bases and the J gene end by 2 bases; junction bases not matched to a gene: 3. CDR3 length: 13 residues.

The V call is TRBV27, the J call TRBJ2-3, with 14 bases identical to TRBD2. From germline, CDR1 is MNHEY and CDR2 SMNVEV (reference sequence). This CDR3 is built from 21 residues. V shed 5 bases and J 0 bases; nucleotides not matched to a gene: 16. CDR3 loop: CASSPAGTSGRVGSSTDTQYF. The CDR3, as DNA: TGTGCCAGCAGTCCCGCCGGGACTAGCGGGAGAGTAGGGTCTAGCACAGATACGCAGTATTTT.

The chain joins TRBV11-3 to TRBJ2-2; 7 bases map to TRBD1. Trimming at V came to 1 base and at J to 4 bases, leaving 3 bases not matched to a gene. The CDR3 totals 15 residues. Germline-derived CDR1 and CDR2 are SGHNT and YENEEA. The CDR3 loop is CASSLASGGTGELFF. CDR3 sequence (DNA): TGTGCCAGCAGCTTAGCCTCAGGGGGCACCGGGGAGCTGTTTTTT.

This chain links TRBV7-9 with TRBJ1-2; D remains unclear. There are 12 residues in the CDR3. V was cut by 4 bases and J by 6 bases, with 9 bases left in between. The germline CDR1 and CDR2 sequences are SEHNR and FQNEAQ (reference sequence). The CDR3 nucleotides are TGTGCCAGCAGCTCTCAGAAAAATGGCTACACCTTC. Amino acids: CASSSQKNGYTF. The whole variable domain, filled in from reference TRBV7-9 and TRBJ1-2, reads DTGVSQNPRHKITKRGQNVTFRCDPISEHNRLYWYRQTLGQGPEFLTYFQNEAQLEKSRLLSDRFSAERPKGSFSTLEIQRTEQGDSAMYLCASSSQKNGYTFGSGTRLTVV.

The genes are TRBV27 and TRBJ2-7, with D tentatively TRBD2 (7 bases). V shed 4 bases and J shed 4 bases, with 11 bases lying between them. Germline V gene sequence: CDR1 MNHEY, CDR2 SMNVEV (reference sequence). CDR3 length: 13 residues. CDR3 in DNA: TGTGCCAGCAGTTGGGGGAGGGGGTACGAGCAGTACTTC. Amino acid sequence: CASSWGRGYEQYF.

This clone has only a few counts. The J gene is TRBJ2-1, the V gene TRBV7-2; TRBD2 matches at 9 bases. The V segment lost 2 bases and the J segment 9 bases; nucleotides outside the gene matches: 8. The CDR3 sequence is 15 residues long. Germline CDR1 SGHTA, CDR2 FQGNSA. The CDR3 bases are TGTGCCAGCAGCTTAAAGGCGGGAGGGCCGAGTGAGCAGTTCTTC. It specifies CASSLKAGGPSEQFF.

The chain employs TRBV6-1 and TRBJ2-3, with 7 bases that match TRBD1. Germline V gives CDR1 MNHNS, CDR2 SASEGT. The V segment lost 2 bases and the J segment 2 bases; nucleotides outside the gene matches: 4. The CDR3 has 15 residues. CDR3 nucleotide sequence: TGTGCCAGCAGTGAATCCACAGGGGCCACAGATACGCAGTATTTT. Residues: CASSESTGATDTQYF.

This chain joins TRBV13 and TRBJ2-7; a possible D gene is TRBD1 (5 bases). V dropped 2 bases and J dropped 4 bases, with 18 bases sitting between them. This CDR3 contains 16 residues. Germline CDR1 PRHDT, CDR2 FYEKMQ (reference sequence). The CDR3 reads CASSLRARQGPYEQYF. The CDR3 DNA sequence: TGTGCCAGCAGCTTACGGGCGCGGCAGGGTCCTTACGAGCAGTACTTC.

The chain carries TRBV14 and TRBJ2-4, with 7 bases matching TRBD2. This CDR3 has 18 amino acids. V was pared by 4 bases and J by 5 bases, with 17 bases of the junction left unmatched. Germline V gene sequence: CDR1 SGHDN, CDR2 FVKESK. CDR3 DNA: TGTGCCAGCAGCCTAATAATCCTACTAGCGAGGGGAGAAAACATTCAGTACTTC. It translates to CASSLIILLARGENIQYF.

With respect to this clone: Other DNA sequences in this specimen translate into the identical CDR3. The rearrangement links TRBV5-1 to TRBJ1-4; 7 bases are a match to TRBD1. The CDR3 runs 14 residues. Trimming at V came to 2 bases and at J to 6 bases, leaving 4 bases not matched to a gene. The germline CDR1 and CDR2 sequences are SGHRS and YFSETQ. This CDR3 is CASSFSGGDEKLFF. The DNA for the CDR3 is TGCGCCAGCAGCTTCTCAGGGGGAGATGAAAAACTGTTTTTT. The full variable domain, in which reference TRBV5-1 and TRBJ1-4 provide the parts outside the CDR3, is KAGVTQTPRYLIKTRGQQVTLSCSPISGHRSVSWYQQTPGQGLQFLFEYFSETQRNKGNFPGRFSGRQFSNSRSEMNVSTLELGDSALYLCASSFSGGDEKLFFGSGTQLSVL.

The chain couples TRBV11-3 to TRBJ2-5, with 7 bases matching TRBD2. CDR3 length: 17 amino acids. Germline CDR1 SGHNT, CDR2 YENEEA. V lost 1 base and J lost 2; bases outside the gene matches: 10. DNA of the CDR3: TGTGCCAGCAGCTTAGTGCCTTTCTCTAGCGGACAAGAGACCCAGTACTTC. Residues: CASSLVPFSSGQETQYF.

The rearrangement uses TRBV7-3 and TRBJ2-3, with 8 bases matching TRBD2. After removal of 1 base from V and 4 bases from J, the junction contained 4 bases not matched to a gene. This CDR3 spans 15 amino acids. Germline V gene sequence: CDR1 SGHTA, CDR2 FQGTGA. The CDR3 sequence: CASSLMGLESDTQYF. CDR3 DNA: TGTGCCAGCAGCTTAATGGGACTAGAGTCAGATACGCAGTATTTT.

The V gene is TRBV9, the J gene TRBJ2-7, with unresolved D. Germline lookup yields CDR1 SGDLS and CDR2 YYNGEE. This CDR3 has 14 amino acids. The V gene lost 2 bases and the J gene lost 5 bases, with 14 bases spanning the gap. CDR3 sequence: CASSVGTAVNEQYF. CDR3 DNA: TGTGCCAGCAGCGTTGGTACAGCTGTGAACGAGCAGTACTTC.

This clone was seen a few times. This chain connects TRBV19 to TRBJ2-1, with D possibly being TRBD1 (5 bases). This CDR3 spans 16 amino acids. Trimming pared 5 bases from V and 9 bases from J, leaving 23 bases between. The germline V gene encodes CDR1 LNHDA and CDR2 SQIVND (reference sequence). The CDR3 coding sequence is TGTGCCAGTAGTTTTCGGACACCCCCTCACGGTAGTGAGCAGTTCTTC. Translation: CASSFRTPPHGSEQFF.

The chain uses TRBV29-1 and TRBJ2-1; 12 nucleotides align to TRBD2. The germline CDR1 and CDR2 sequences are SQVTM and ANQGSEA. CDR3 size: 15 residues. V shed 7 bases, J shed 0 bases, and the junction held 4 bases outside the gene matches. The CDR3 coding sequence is TGCAGCGGACTAGCGGGAGAAGGCTCCTACAATGAGCAGTTCTTC. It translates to CSGLAGEGSYNEQFF.

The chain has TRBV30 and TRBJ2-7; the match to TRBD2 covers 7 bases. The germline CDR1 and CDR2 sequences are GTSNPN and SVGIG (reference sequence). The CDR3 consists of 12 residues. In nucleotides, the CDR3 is TGTGCTCAAAACTGGGGGGGGTACGAGCAGTACTTC. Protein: CAQNWGGYEQYF.

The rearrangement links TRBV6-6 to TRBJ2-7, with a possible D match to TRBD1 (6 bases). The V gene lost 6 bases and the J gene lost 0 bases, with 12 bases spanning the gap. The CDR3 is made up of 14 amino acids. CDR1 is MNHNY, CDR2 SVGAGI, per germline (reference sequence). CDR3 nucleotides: TGTGCCAGCAGCTTACGGGACACCTCCTACGAGCAGTACTTC. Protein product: CASSLRDTSYEQYF.

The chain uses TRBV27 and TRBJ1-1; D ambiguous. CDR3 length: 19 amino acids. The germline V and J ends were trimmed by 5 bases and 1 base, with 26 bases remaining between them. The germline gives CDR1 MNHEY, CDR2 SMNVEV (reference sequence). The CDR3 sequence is CASSPLYDYRLRANTEAFF. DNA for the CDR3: TGTGCCAGCAGTCCGCTGTATGATTATAGGCTGCGGGCGAACACTGAAGCTTTCTTT.

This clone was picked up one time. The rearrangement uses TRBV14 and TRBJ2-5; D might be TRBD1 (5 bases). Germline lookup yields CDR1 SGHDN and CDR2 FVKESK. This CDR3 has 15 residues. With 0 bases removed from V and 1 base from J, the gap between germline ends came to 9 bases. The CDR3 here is CASSQDSGLQETQYF. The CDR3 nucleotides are TGTGCCAGCAGCCAAGACTCAGGGCTCCAAGAGACCCAGTACTTC.

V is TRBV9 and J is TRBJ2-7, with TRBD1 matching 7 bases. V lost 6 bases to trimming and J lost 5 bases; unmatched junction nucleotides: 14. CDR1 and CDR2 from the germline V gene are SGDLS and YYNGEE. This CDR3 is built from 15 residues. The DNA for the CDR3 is TGTGCCAGCAATCGAGGGGACAGAAGGTTCGACGAGCAGTACTTC. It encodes CASNRGDRRFDEQYF. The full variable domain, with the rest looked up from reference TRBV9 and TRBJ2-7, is DSGVTQTPKHLITATGQRVTLRCSPRSGDLSVYWYQQSLDQGLQFLIQYYNGEERAKGNILERFSAQQFPDLHSELNLSSLELGDSALYFCASNRGDRRFDEQYFGPGTRLTVT.

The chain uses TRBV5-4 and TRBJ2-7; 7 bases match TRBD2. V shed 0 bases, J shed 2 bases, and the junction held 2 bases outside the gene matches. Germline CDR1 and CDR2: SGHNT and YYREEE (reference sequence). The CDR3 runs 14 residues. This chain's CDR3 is CASSLEAGAYEQYF. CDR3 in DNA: TGTGCCAGCAGCTTGGAGGCGGGAGCCTACGAGCAGTACTTC. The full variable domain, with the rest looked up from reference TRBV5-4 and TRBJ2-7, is ETGVTQSPTHLIKTRGQQVTLRCSSQSGHNTVSWYQQALGQGPQFIFQYYREEENGRGNFPPRFSGLQFPNYSSELNVNALELDDSALYLCASSLEAGAYEQYFGPGTRLTVT.